A selection of T cell receptor beta chains follows, all from one sample in a study of response to subunit inactivated influenza vaccine. TCRdb reanalysed the RT-PCR reads using MiXCR and keeps one entry per CDR3 protein. The sample contains about 520,000 distinct CDR3 sequences, 7.2% of which appear only once. Sample: PBMCs from blood, taken roughly 24 months after vaccination. The origin of the receptors is a man between 50 and 75 years old who received an inactivated influenza vaccine. Both conserved end residues are part of each CDR3. Each record gives: D gene, V gene, J gene, clone size, CDR3 DNA, CDR3 protein. The D gene is left open where the match is weak. Rows may omit the clone size; those that give it use once, few, many or a size class.

-	TRBV12-3/TRBV12-4	TRBJ2-7	-	TGTGCCAGCAGGAAGGGACTTACAGGGGACTACGAGCAGTACTTC	CASRKGLTGDYEQYF
TRBD1	TRBV11-2	TRBJ2-7	few	TGTGCCAGCAGCCTAGGGGGACAGGGTCCACGCGAGCAGTACTTC	CASSLGGQGPREQYF
TRBD1	TRBV10-3	TRBJ2-1	many	TGTGCCATCAGTGGCAGGACAGGGAGAGAGCAGTTCTTC	CAISGRTGREQFF
TRBD1	TRBV29-1	TRBJ2-5	-	TGCAGCGTTGTACCGGGACAGCAAGAGACCCAGTACTTC	CSVVPGQQETQYF
TRBD2	TRBV28	TRBJ2-3	-	TGTGCCAGCAGCCGTAGCGGGAGGGGCACAGATACGCAGTATTTT	CASSRSGRGTDTQYF
TRBD2	TRBV20-1	TRBJ2-5	-	TGCAGTGCTAGTGGGACTAGCGTAAAAGAGACCCAGTACTTC	CSASGTSVKETQYF
TRBD2	TRBV23-1	TRBJ2-3	-	TGCGCCAGCAGTCAATTTCCGGGACTAGCGGGGGGATATACGCAGTATTTT	CASSQFPGLAGGYTQYF
-	TRBV3-1	TRBJ2-3	few	TGTGCCAGCAGCCGCCTCGATACGCAGTATTTT	CASSRLDTQYF
TRBD1	TRBV5-1	TRBJ2-6	few	TGCGCCAGCAGCGCCATGGGACAGTTACGCTCTGGGGCCAACGTCCTGACTTTC	CASSAMGQLRSGANVLTF
-	TRBV29-1	TRBJ2-7	few	TGCAGCGTTGGGGGCGCTAGGGAGGGGGGCTACGAGCAGTACTTC	CSVGGAREGGYEQYF
TRBD2	TRBV5-1	TRBJ2-2	many	TGCGCCAGCAGCCCCACTAGCGGGTCCACCGGGGAGCTGTTTTTT	CASSPTSGSTGELFF
TRBD2	TRBV7-9	TRBJ2-3	-	TGTGCCAGCAGCTATTGGACTAGGGCAGATACGCAGTATTTT	CASSYWTRADTQYF
-	TRBV7-9	TRBJ2-7	-	TGTGCCACCGCCGGGGGGCTCTACGAGCAGTACTTC	CATAGGLYEQYF
TRBD1	TRBV4-3	TRBJ1-1	-	TGCGCCAGCAGCCATACGCCGGGACAGGGGACCACTGAAGCTTTCTTT	CASSHTPGQGTTEAFF
-	TRBV6-1	TRBJ2-1	many	TGTGCCAGCAGTGAAGCGTGGGGGATAGGCAATGAGCAGTTCTTC	CASSEAWGIGNEQFF
TRBD1	TRBV9	TRBJ2-1	-	TGTGCCAGCAGCCGGACAGGGTCGGCCTACAATGAGCAGTTCTTC	CASSRTGSAYNEQFF
-	TRBV7-2	TRBJ1-6	-	TGTGCCAGCAGCCTCTCGAGTACGAATAATTCACCCCTCCACTTT	CASSLSSTNNSPLHF
TRBD1	TRBV29-1	TRBJ2-1	medium-sized	TGCAGCGTTCGTGACAGGGGGTGGGACAATGAGCAGTTCTTC	CSVRDRGWDNEQFF
-	TRBV11-2	TRBJ1-5	few	TGTGCCAGCAGTCATGGCGGCAATCAGCCCCAGCATTTT	CASSHGGNQPQHF
-	TRBV7-8	TRBJ1-5	few	TGTGCCAGCAGCTCACTACAGGGTGAGGTCAATCAGCCCCAGCATTTT	CASSSLQGEVNQPQHF
-	TRBV6-1	TRBJ2-7	many	TGTGCCAGCAGTCAAATTCAGGGATTACTCGACGAGCAGTACTTC	CASSQIQGLLDEQYF
-	TRBV6-2/TRBV6-3	TRBJ2-3	-	TGTGCCAGCAGTTACGGGACTCACGAGACAGATACGCAGTATTTT	CASSYGTHETDTQYF
TRBD2	TRBV6-1	TRBJ2-2	few	TGTGCCAGCTGCCAGCGGGAGGAAGCCGGGGAGCTGTTTTTT	CASCQREEAGELFF
-	TRBV11-2	TRBJ2-2	-	TGTGCCAGCAGCTTAGCGGGGGGCTTTACCGGGGAGCTGTTTTTT	CASSLAGGFTGELFF
TRBD2	TRBV29-1	TRBJ2-7	-	TGCAGCGCTGAGACTAGCGGGACCTACGAGCAGTACTTC	CSAETSGTYEQYF